This TCR beta chain was sequenced for a study of T cell repertoires in cytomegalovirus infection (dated 2019 in TCRdb). Concerning the study at large: Peptide stimulations targeted recently identified HLA-C-restricted CMV epitopes, whose presentation resists viral immunomodulation, together with well-studied HLA-B-restricted epitopes. The HLA type of each donor mattered for the analysis, because public TCR beta signatures pointed to carriage of CMV infection along with the matching HLA type. Overall results and qualifications from the work: In both this cohort and an independent cohort of 350 or so donors, the cumulative frequency of public TCR beta family members distinguished carriers of CMV infection plus the relevant HLA type. The ex vivo response was dominated by HLA-C-restricted CMV-specific TCR beta clonotypes, and the single most frequent clonotype in two of eight donors was supplied by these HLA-C-restricted clonotypes.

This specimen's treatment or condition label, interpreted: in vitro stimulation with specific CMV peptide epitopes to enrich CMV-specific T cells. Sequencing relied on an Illumina HiSeq 1500. The public reads were reprocessed in TCRdb via fastp at Q25 and MiXCR, keeping in-frame beta chains. Records with the same CDR3 protein are collapsed into one entry carrying the most frequent genes and DNA. Across this sample there are 700,000 to 950,000 distinct CDR3 sequences, with around a third seen only once. Around 12% of the sample belongs to the ten largest clones. There are a few counts of this clonotype. No antigen is known for it. No much larger clone exists at a distance of one base, and base qualities are not known. The cysteine opens and the phenylalanine closes a CDR3 of 17 amino acids. Only CDR3 DNA is held: 51 bases, read in frame from base 1. V is trimmed back by 0 bases and J by 2 bases, and the junction contains 4 bases that no gene match accounts for. The germline V gene (reference sequence) provides CDR1 SEHNR and CDR2 FQNEAQ.

Sequencing used cultured CD8+ T cells from PBMCs, obtained from culture after CMV antigen stimulation. This receptor was taken from a human donor in good health (CMV status not recorded). Some clones in this sample may be carry-over from other donors' samples. The chain is assembled from TRBV7-9 and TRBJ2-2; TRBD2 lines up with 9 middle nucleotides. This receptor has the CDR3 CASSLAGSGGNTGELFF. The nucleotides are TGTGCCAGCAGCTTAGCTGGTAGCGGGGGAAACACCGGGGAGCTGTTTTTT.